Each of the 28 T cell receptor beta chains below was sequenced from the same sample in a study of T cell responses to AZD1222 COVID-19 vaccine. Profiling relied on immunoSEQ multiplex PCR, and the TCRdb table lists in-frame clones only, not all of them. The sample yields more than 70,000 clones, approximately 91% seen once. The specimen comprised peripheral blood, sampled 28 days after the second AZD1222 dose. The origin of the receptors is an adult who received the AZD1222 COVID-19 vaccine.

The rearrangement joins TRBV7-8 to TRBJ1-6; D perhaps matches TRBD1 (6 bases). In germline, CDR1 is SGHVS, CDR2 FQNEAQ. V was cut by 6 bases and J by 6 bases, with 15 bases left in between. This CDR3 region has 15 residues. CDR3 sequence: CASSQTGALNSPLHF. The CDR3 DNA follows: TGTGCCAGCAGTCAGACAGGTGCTCTTAATTCACCCCTCCACTTT.

The rearrangement links TRBV3-1 (or the pseudogene TRBV3-2) to TRBJ1-5; D not certain. Germline CDR1 LGHDT, CDR2 YNNKEL (reference sequence). V gave up 3 bases and J gave up 4 bases, with 4 bases separating them. The CDR3 loop spans 12 amino acids. CDR3 amino acids: CASSHVNQPQHF. The CDR3 nucleotides are TGTGCCAGCAGCCACGTGAATCAGCCCCAGCATTTT.

This rearrangement joins TRBV2 to TRBJ2-7; TRBD2 agrees at 15 bases. CDR3 size: 18 residues. Trimming removed 7 bases from V and 3 bases from J; junction bases left unmatched: 13. Germline CDR1 and CDR2: SNHLY and FYNNEI. The CDR3 sequence is CASNNPGTSGGPDYEQYF. CDR3 in DNA: TGTGCCAGCAATAACCCCGGGACTAGCGGGGGGCCCGACTACGAGCAGTACTTC.

This chain links TRBV5-1 with TRBJ2-4; D is undetermined. Germline V gene data show CDR1 as SGHRS and CDR2 as YFSETQ. V dropped 1 base and J dropped 9 bases, with 11 bases sitting between them. CDR3 length: 13 amino acids. The CDR3 loop reads CASSLLDIGIQYF. CDR3 nucleotides: TGCGCCAGCAGCTTGCTGGATATAGGCATTCAGTACTTC.

CDR3 in amino acids: CASSPTGAAYEQYF. In DNA, the CDR3 is TGTGCCAGCAGCCCGACAGGGGCCGCCTACGAGCAGTACTTC. The J gene is TRBJ2-7, the V gene TRBV16, with 8 bases aligning to TRBD1. CDR3 length equals 14 residues. Germline CDR1 and CDR2: KGHSY and FQNENV. J gave up 2 bases and V 4 bases, and 4 bases lay outside the gene matches.

The chain carries TRBV12-5 and TRBJ1-1; 11 bases fit TRBD1. CDR1 LGHNT and CDR2 FRNRAP come from the germline V gene. With 1 base clipped from V and 7 bases from J, the junction kept 5 bases outside the gene matches. The CDR3 has 15 residues. The CDR3: CASGLGTGGKGEAFF. The DNA for the CDR3 is TGTGCTAGTGGTTTGGGGACAGGGGGCAAGGGTGAAGCTTTCTTT.

This chain links TRBV5-1 with TRBJ2-2; tentative D call: TRBD1 (6 bases). Trimming pared 1 base from V and 6 bases from J, leaving 10 bases between. The V gene's germline CDR1 is SGHRS and CDR2 YFSETQ. The CDR3 contains 14 residues. CDR3 nucleotide sequence: TGCGCCAGCAGCTTGCACAGGGTGGCCGGGGAGCTGTTTTTT. The encoded protein is CASSLHRVAGELFF.

This rearrangement joins TRBV28 to TRBJ2-3; 8 nucleotides agree with TRBD2. Germline-derived CDR1 and CDR2 are MDHEN and SYDVKM. The CDR3 is made up of 12 amino acids. V lost 4 bases, J lost 9 bases, and 3 bases stayed unmatched. The CDR3 nucleotides read TGTGCCAGCAGTTCGCAGCGGGGGACGCAGTATTTT. This gives the protein CASSSQRGTQYF.

The genes are TRBV7-6 and TRBJ2-1; D may be TRBD2 (5 bases). The V gene lost 4 bases and the J gene lost 8 bases, with 12 bases spanning the gap. CDR3 length: 13 amino acids. Per the germline V gene, CDR1 is SGHVS and CDR2 is FNYEAQ. CDR3 in amino acids: CASSSPGVDEQFF. The CDR3 bases are TGTGCCAGCAGCTCACCCGGGGTGGATGAGCAGTTCTTC.

The count of this clone is one. V is TRBV7-9 and J is TRBJ2-5; TRBD2 might be the D (7 bases). Trimming stripped 0 bases from V and 5 bases from J, with 19 bases between. CDR3 length equals 17 residues. Germline-derived CDR1 and CDR2 are SEHNR and FQNEAQ (reference sequence). The CDR3 DNA follows: TGTGCCAGCAGCTTAGCAGGGGGGGGCCCCGCGTCGGAGACCCAGTACTTC. Translating gives CASSLAGGGPASETQYF.

This chain joins TRBV19 and TRBJ2-7; 12 bases agree with TRBD2. V dropped 5 bases and J dropped 6; count of bases not matched to a gene: 5. The CDR3 contains 14 residues. Per the germline V gene, CDR1 is LNHDA and CDR2 is SQIVND (reference sequence). The CDR3: CASSHGLAGSEQYF. In DNA, the CDR3 is TGTGCCAGTAGTCACGGACTAGCGGGGAGCGAGCAGTACTTC.

The chain carries TRBV5-1 and TRBJ2-1; D is undetermined. The length of the CDR3 is 12 residues. Trimming left V 3 bases short and J 6 bases short, with 7 bases between. Germline loops: CDR1 SGHRS, CDR2 YFSETQ. In DNA, the CDR3 is TGCGCCAGCAGCTCCAACTTCAATGAGCAGTTCTTC. It codes for CASSSNFNEQFF.

V usage is TRBV5-5 and J usage is TRBJ1-4, with D perhaps TRBD1 (5 bases). CDR3 length equals 14 residues. Trimming left V 2 bases short and J 8 bases short, with 13 bases between. Germline lookup yields CDR1 SGHKS and CDR2 YYEKEE (reference sequence). The chain's CDR3 is CASSFVGVGEKLFF. The DNA for the CDR3 is TGTGCCAGCAGCTTTGTGGGGGTTGGGGAAAAACTGTTTTTT.

Of note for this clone: The junction differs from germline at one of its ends, possibly a read error. The CDR3 here is CAGSSTGGGQPQHF. CDR3 sequence (DNA): TGTGCCGGCAGCTCGACAGGGGGCGGGCAGCCCCAGCATTTT. The V call is TRBV11-2, the J call TRBJ1-5; 10 bases align to TRBD1. Germline V gives CDR1 SGHAT, CDR2 FQNNGV. The length of the CDR3 is 14 residues.

V gene TRBV7-9 combines with J gene TRBJ1-5, with D unclear. Germline assignment: CDR1 SEHNR and CDR2 FQNEAQ (reference sequence). The ends were cut back, 0 bases at V and 1 base at J, with 4 bases in the middle. CDR3 length: 14 amino acids. In nucleotides, the CDR3 is TGTGCCAGCAGCTTAGCGGCGAGCAATCAGCCCCAGCATTTT. Translation: CASSLAASNQPQHF.

The chain carries TRBV2 and TRBJ1-5; no reliable D call. The CDR3 spans 15 residues. Deletions cut 6 bases from V and 0 bases from J, with 12 bases between. Germline V gene lookup returns CDR1 SNHLY and CDR2 FYNNEI. The CDR3 loop is CASRPEHTSNQPQHF. The CDR3 DNA follows: TGTGCCAGCAGACCAGAGCACACTAGCAATCAGCCCCAGCATTTT.

This chain joins TRBV24-1 and TRBJ2-2; 9 bases align to TRBD1. The CDR3 consists of 16 residues. Germline lookup yields CDR1 KGHDR and CDR2 SFDVKD. Trimming took 7 bases from V and 6 from J; bases not matched to a gene: 11. The DNA for the CDR3 is TGTGCCACCAGCGCGGGACAGGGAATTTTACCCGGGGAGCTGTTTTTT. Translating gives CATSAGQGILPGELFF.

This chain uses TRBV2 with TRBJ1-2, with no clear D. There are 13 residues in the CDR3. The V end lost 3 bases, the J end lost 8 bases, and 13 bases lay between the germline ends. Germline CDR1 reads SNHLY; CDR2 reads FYNNEI. The DNA of the CDR3 is TGTGCCAGCAGTGATAGGATCCCCAGCGGCTACACCTTC. This translates into CASSDRIPSGYTF.

On this clone itself: This CDR3 is also generated by other DNA sequences in the sample. V usage is TRBV2 and J usage is TRBJ2-1, with D unclear. Germline CDR1 SNHLY, CDR2 FYNNEI. The V gene lost 6 bases and the J gene lost 3 bases, with 3 bases spanning the gap. The CDR3 covers 11 residues. The chain's CDR3 is CASSGYNEQFF. In DNA, the CDR3 is TGTGCCAGCAGCGGCTACAATGAGCAGTTCTTC.

This clone was found a few times. The chain employs TRBV7-9 and TRBJ1-2, with TRBD1 as a possible D gene (5 bases). The CDR3 is made up of 12 amino acids. Trimming took off 5 bases at V and 8 bases at J, with 12 bases between the two ends. CDR1 is SEHNR and CDR2 is FQNEAQ in the germline V gene (reference sequence). The CDR3 coding sequence is TGTGCCAGCAGCCAGGGCCGCCCGGGCTACACCTTC. Residues: CASSQGRPGYTF.

In this sample, this clone turned up a few times. Different DNA sequences within this sample yield the same CDR3. The chain joins TRBV3-1 (or the pseudogene TRBV3-2) to TRBJ1-2, with TRBD1 identical over 7 bases. CDR3 length: 13 residues. V shed 4 bases, J shed 3 bases, and the junction held 2 bases outside the gene matches. CDR1 is LGHDT, CDR2 YNNKEL, per germline (reference sequence). CDR3: CASSLGTDYGYTF. The CDR3 coding sequence is TGTGCCAGCAGCCTCGGGACAGACTATGGCTACACCTTC.

The chain links TRBV19 to TRBJ2-3; D is uncertain. This CDR3 spans 14 amino acids. Trimming took off 3 bases at V and 2 bases at J, with 9 bases between the two ends. Looked up from germline, CDR1 is LNHDA and CDR2 is SQIVND (reference sequence). The CDR3 protein is CASSINGPTDTQYF. The CDR3 DNA follows: TGTGCCAGTAGTATCAACGGACCCACAGATACGCAGTATTTT.

J is TRBJ2-7 and V is TRBV5-6, with TRBD2 matching over 12 bases. The CDR3 length is 18 residues. Germline assignment: CDR1 SGHDT and CDR2 YYEEEE. V gave up 2 bases and J gave up 2 bases; unmatched junction bases: 11. CDR3 amino acids: CASSLLAGGYERTYEQYF. The CDR3 nucleotides read TGTGCCAGCAGCTTACTAGCGGGGGGATACGAAAGAACCTACGAGCAGTACTTC. Full variable domain (missing parts from reference TRBV5-6 and TRBJ2-7): DAGVTQSPTHLIKTRGQQVTLRCSPKSGHDTVSWYQQALGQGPQFIFQYYEEEERQRGNFPDRFSGHQFPNYSSELNVNALLLGDSALYLCASSLLAGGYERTYEQYFGPGTRLTVT.

CDR3: CASSKGHPYEQYF. CDR3 in DNA: TGTGCCAGTAGTAAGGGGCACCCTTACGAGCAGTACTTC. The chain carries TRBV19 and TRBJ2-7, with D possibly matching TRBD1 (5 bases). The CDR3 has 13 residues. V was trimmed by 4 bases and J by 4 bases, leaving 11 bases between them. Per germline, CDR1 LNHDA and CDR2 SQIVND (reference sequence).

The chain employs TRBV5-5 and TRBJ1-1; D uncertain. With 2 bases removed from V and 0 bases from J, the gap between germline ends came to 11 bases. Germline lookup yields CDR1 SGHKS and CDR2 YYEKEE (reference sequence). The CDR3 sequence is 15 residues long. The CDR3 nucleotides are TGTGCCAGCAGCTTAAGTGAGGTGGTGAACACTGAAGCTTTCTTT. As protein: CASSLSEVVNTEAFF.

The chain joins TRBV7-9 to TRBJ1-4; D perhaps matches TRBD1 (6 bases). V lost 1 base to trimming and J lost 7 bases, with 10 bases between them. Germline lookup yields CDR1 SEHNR and CDR2 FQNEAQ (reference sequence). The CDR3 is 14 residues long. This chain's CDR3 is CASSLGQGGEKLFF. The CDR3 nucleotides read TGTGCCAGCAGCTTAGGTCAAGGGGGTGAAAAACTGTTTTTT.

V gene TRBV6-5 combines with J gene TRBJ1-6, with 8 nucleotides matching TRBD1. Germline-derived CDR1 and CDR2 are MNHEY and SVGAGI. The CDR3 consists of 15 residues. Trimming cost V 0 bases and J 10 bases; bases outside gene matches: 5. The CDR3 loop is CASSYSTGDGSPLHF. As DNA, the CDR3 is TGTGCCAGCAGTTACTCGACAGGGGACGGGTCACCCCTCCACTTT.

This chain links TRBV2 with TRBJ2-3, with D possibly being TRBD1 or TRBD2 (5 bases each). The CDR3 is 13 residues long. CDR1 and CDR2 from the germline V gene are SNHLY and FYNNEI. The V end lost 9 bases, the J end lost 8 bases, and 18 bases lay between the germline ends. The chain's CDR3 is CASSGTLVGTQYF. The CDR3 region has the DNA TGTGCCAGTTCTGGGACGTTAGTCGGTACGCAGTATTTT.